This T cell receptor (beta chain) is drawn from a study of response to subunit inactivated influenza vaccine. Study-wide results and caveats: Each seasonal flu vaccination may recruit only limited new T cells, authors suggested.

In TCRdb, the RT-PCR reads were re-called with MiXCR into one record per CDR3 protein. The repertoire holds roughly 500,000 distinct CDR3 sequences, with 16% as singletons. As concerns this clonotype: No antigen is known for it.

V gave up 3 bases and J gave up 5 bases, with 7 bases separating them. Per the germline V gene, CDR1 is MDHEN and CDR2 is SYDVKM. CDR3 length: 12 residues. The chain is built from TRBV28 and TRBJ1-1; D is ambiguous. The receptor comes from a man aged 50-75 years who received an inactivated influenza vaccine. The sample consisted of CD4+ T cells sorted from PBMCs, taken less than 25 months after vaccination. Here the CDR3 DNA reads TGTGCCAGCAGTTTTTTGGGGACTGAAGCTTTCTTT. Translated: CASSFLGTEAFF.